These T cell receptor beta chains were read from a single sample in a study of cytomegalovirus exposure and HLA in healthy donors. The method was immunoSEQ multiplex PCR; TCRdb's version includes in-frame clones alone and lacks a portion of them. The profile covers more than 140,000 clones, with over 75% appearing a single time and approximately 6% taken by the ten largest. The sequencing sample was made of PBMCs. Receptors were obtained from a man under 40 in good health and CMV-seropositive. Each CDR3 is given with its conserved first and last residue. Fields, in order: V gene, clone size, J gene, D gene, CDR3 DNA, CDR3 protein. D genes are given only for firm matches. Rows give clone size only sometimes, using once, few, many, or a class for an expanded clone.

v_call: TRBV28
clone_size: -
j_call: TRBJ1-1
d_call: -
cdr3_nt: TGTGCCAGCAGTTTATTGCCCAGGAACACTGAAGCTTTCTTT
cdr3_aa: CASSLLPRNTEAFF

v_call: TRBV5-1
clone_size: -
j_call: TRBJ2-5
d_call: -
cdr3_nt: TGCGCCAGCAGGGACAGCCAAGAGACCCAGTACTTC
cdr3_aa: CASRDSQETQYF

v_call: TRBV6-5
clone_size: -
j_call: TRBJ2-1
d_call: -
cdr3_nt: TGTGCCAGCACCAGGACAGCGTCCTACAATGAGCAGTTCTTC
cdr3_aa: CASTRTASYNEQFF

v_call: TRBV18
clone_size: -
j_call: TRBJ2-5
d_call: -
cdr3_nt: TGTGCCAGCTCACCATACAGTGAGACCCAGTACTTC
cdr3_aa: CASSPYSETQYF

v_call: TRBV2
clone_size: -
j_call: TRBJ1-6
d_call: -
cdr3_nt: TGTGCCAGCAGTCCTACAGGGAATTCACCCCTCCACTTT
cdr3_aa: CASSPTGNSPLHF

v_call: TRBV6-1
clone_size: -
j_call: TRBJ2-4
d_call: TRBD1
cdr3_nt: TGTGCCAGCAGTGAGTCGGACAGGGCAGAAAACATTCAGTACTTC
cdr3_aa: CASSESDRAENIQYF

v_call: TRBV5-1
clone_size: -
j_call: TRBJ2-7
d_call: -
cdr3_nt: TGCGCCAGCAGCTTGCTGGGGAGCCCAGCCGAGCAGTACTTC
cdr3_aa: CASSLLGSPAEQYF

v_call: TRBV7-9
clone_size: -
j_call: TRBJ2-1
d_call: TRBD2
cdr3_nt: TGTGCCAGCATCGAGGCAGCTAGCGGGAGTTTCGGGTCCTACAATGAGCAGTTCTTC
cdr3_aa: CASIEAASGSFGSYNEQFF

v_call: TRBV5-4
clone_size: -
j_call: TRBJ2-7
d_call: -
cdr3_nt: TGTGCCAGCAGCTTGGCCGGGGGGGTAGGGGGCGACGAGCAGTACTTC
cdr3_aa: CASSLAGGVGGDEQYF

v_call: TRBV30
clone_size: -
j_call: TRBJ2-7
d_call: TRBD1
cdr3_nt: TGTGCCTGGAGTGTTGACAGGGCCTACGAGCAGTACTTC
cdr3_aa: CAWSVDRAYEQYF

v_call: TRBV4-1
clone_size: -
j_call: TRBJ1-2
d_call: TRBD1
cdr3_nt: TGCGCCAGCAGCCACCGACAGGGGGCAGGGAATGGCTACACCTTC
cdr3_aa: CASSHRQGAGNGYTF

v_call: TRBV18
clone_size: -
j_call: TRBJ2-7
d_call: TRBD2
cdr3_nt: TGTGCCAGCTCCACTAGCGACAGCTCCTACGAGCAGTACTTC
cdr3_aa: CASSTSDSSYEQYF

v_call: TRBV28
clone_size: -
j_call: TRBJ1-2
d_call: TRBD1
cdr3_nt: TGTGCCAGCAGTTTTTGGGGACAGGTTCTATATGGCTACACCTTC
cdr3_aa: CASSFWGQVLYGYTF

v_call: TRBV28
clone_size: -
j_call: TRBJ2-5
d_call: -
cdr3_nt: TGTGCCAGCAGTTTACCCCCAGGGTTCGGCGAGACCCAGTACTTC
cdr3_aa: CASSLPPGFGETQYF

v_call: TRBV28
clone_size: -
j_call: TRBJ1-1
d_call: TRBD1
cdr3_nt: TGTGCCAGCAGTTTATCGACAGGGGTATTAGCCACTGAAGCTTTCTTT
cdr3_aa: CASSLSTGVLATEAFF

v_call: TRBV2
clone_size: -
j_call: TRBJ1-2
d_call: TRBD1
cdr3_nt: TGTGCCAGCAGTGGGCGGACAGGGAACTATGGCTACACCTTC
cdr3_aa: CASSGRTGNYGYTF

v_call: TRBV27
clone_size: -
j_call: TRBJ2-7
d_call: TRBD2
cdr3_nt: TGTGCCAGCAGTAGTGGCGGGAGCACCATTCAGCAGTACTTC
cdr3_aa: CASSSGGSTIQQYF

v_call: TRBV7-2
clone_size: -
j_call: TRBJ1-1
d_call: -
cdr3_nt: TGTGCCAGCAGCTGGGACACTGGAGCTTTCTTT
cdr3_aa: CASSWDTGAFF

v_call: TRBV15
clone_size: -
j_call: TRBJ2-7
d_call: TRBD1
cdr3_nt: TGTGCCACCAGCAGCACAGGGGGCCCCCGATACGAGCAGTACTTC
cdr3_aa: CATSSTGGPRYEQYF

v_call: TRBV14
clone_size: -
j_call: TRBJ1-1
d_call: -
cdr3_nt: TGTGCCAGCAGCGAATGGGATACAGGGGCTTTCTTT
cdr3_aa: CASSEWDTGAFF

v_call: TRBV11-2
clone_size: -
j_call: TRBJ2-7
d_call: -
cdr3_nt: TGTGCCAGCAGCTTAGGGCAGGGCCGCTACGAGCAGTACTTC
cdr3_aa: CASSLGQGRYEQYF

v_call: TRBV20-1
clone_size: few
j_call: TRBJ2-1
d_call: TRBD1
cdr3_nt: TGCAGTGCTAGAGTTGGGACAGCTCAGTTCTTC
cdr3_aa: CSARVGTAQFF

v_call: TRBV9
clone_size: medium-sized
j_call: TRBJ1-4
d_call: -
cdr3_nt: TGTGCCAGCAGCGCCACGACAGCAACTAATGAAAAACTGTTTTTT
cdr3_aa: CASSATTATNEKLFF

v_call: TRBV5-6
clone_size: -
j_call: TRBJ2-7
d_call: -
cdr3_nt: TGTGCCAGCAGCTTGGTAGGGCGGGGTAACGAGCAGTACTTC
cdr3_aa: CASSLVGRGNEQYF

v_call: TRBV16
clone_size: -
j_call: TRBJ2-1
d_call: -
cdr3_nt: TGTGCCAGCCTTAAAAGCATTCTCACTGTCTATGAGCAGTTCTTC
cdr3_aa: CASLKSILTVYEQFF

v_call: TRBV5-1
clone_size: -
j_call: TRBJ2-2
d_call: -
cdr3_nt: TGCGCCAGCAGCCCGGAGGCGACCGGGGAGCTGTTTTTT
cdr3_aa: CASSPEATGELFF

v_call: TRBV7-6
clone_size: few
j_call: TRBJ2-1
d_call: TRBD1
cdr3_nt: TGTGCCAGCAGCAAACGGGACAGGGGGCATGAGCAGTTCTTC
cdr3_aa: CASSKRDRGHEQFF

v_call: TRBV28
clone_size: -
j_call: TRBJ1-1
d_call: TRBD1
cdr3_nt: TGTGCCAGCAGTTTCCGGGACAGGGCGAACACTGAAGCTTTCTTT
cdr3_aa: CASSFRDRANTEAFF

v_call: TRBV27
clone_size: -
j_call: TRBJ2-2
d_call: TRBD2
cdr3_nt: TGTGCCAGCAGTGCCCGGGGGGTAAACACCGGGGAGCTGTTTTTT
cdr3_aa: CASSARGVNTGELFF

v_call: TRBV7-9
clone_size: -
j_call: TRBJ2-1
d_call: TRBD2
cdr3_nt: TGTGCCAGCAGCCGGATTAGCGGGGTATACAATGAGCAGTTCTTC
cdr3_aa: CASSRISGVYNEQFF

v_call: TRBV28
clone_size: -
j_call: TRBJ2-6
d_call: TRBD2
cdr3_nt: TGTGCCAGCAGTTTTCGGATCGGGGGGGGTGCTGGGGCCAACGTCCTGACTTTC
cdr3_aa: CASSFRIGGGAGANVLTF

v_call: TRBV2
clone_size: -
j_call: TRBJ1-2
d_call: -
cdr3_nt: TGTGCCAGCAATAAAAAGGGGCTTTATGGCTACACCTTC
cdr3_aa: CASNKKGLYGYTF

v_call: TRBV6-5
clone_size: -
j_call: TRBJ1-3
d_call: -
cdr3_nt: TGTGCCAGCAGTCGTAGATTCTCTGGAAACACCATATATTTT
cdr3_aa: CASSRRFSGNTIYF

v_call: TRBV6-5
clone_size: once
j_call: TRBJ2-5
d_call: -
cdr3_nt: TGTGCCAGCGAAAGGGGCCGCGGCCAAGAGACCCAGTACTTC
cdr3_aa: CASERGRGQETQYF

v_call: TRBV7-9
clone_size: -
j_call: TRBJ1-4
d_call: -
cdr3_nt: TGTGCCAGCAGCGGGACTGATGAAAAACTGTTTTTT
cdr3_aa: CASSGTDEKLFF

v_call: TRBV10-3
clone_size: -
j_call: TRBJ1-2
d_call: -
cdr3_nt: TGTGCCATCAGTGATCTTTCCGGCTACACCTTC
cdr3_aa: CAISDLSGYTF

v_call: TRBV6-6
clone_size: -
j_call: TRBJ2-3
d_call: TRBD2
cdr3_nt: TGTGCCAGCACATGGAGCGGGGTCAAAGATACGCAGTATTTT
cdr3_aa: CASTWSGVKDTQYF

v_call: TRBV10-3
clone_size: once
j_call: TRBJ1-2
d_call: -
cdr3_nt: TGTGCCATCAGTGCTCGGGGGATCCTTAACTATGGCTACACCTTC
cdr3_aa: CAISARGILNYGYTF

v_call: TRBV19
clone_size: -
j_call: TRBJ1-5
d_call: -
cdr3_nt: TGTGCCAGTAGGCAGGGATATAGCAATCAGCCCCAGCATTTT
cdr3_aa: CASRQGYSNQPQHF

v_call: TRBV20-1
clone_size: few
j_call: TRBJ1-1
d_call: -
cdr3_nt: TGCAGTGCAAACCAGGATGAAGCTTTCTTT
cdr3_aa: CSANQDEAFF

v_call: TRBV29-1
clone_size: once
j_call: TRBJ2-3
d_call: TRBD1
cdr3_nt: TGCAGCGTTGACGGATTGTGGACAGGGGGCACAGATACGCAGTATTTT
cdr3_aa: CSVDGLWTGGTDTQYF

v_call: TRBV4-3
clone_size: -
j_call: TRBJ2-1
d_call: TRBD2
cdr3_nt: TGCGCCAGCAGCCAGGTAGCGGGGATAAGCTCCTACAATGAGCAGTTCTTC
cdr3_aa: CASSQVAGISSYNEQFF

v_call: TRBV6-5
clone_size: -
j_call: TRBJ1-4
d_call: -
cdr3_nt: TGTGCCAGCACTAGCTGGGTAGGTGAAAAACTGTTTTTT
cdr3_aa: CASTSWVGEKLFF

v_call: TRBV28
clone_size: -
j_call: TRBJ1-5
d_call: -
cdr3_nt: TGTGCCAGCAGATACAATCGATGGAGGAATCAGCCCCAGCATTTT
cdr3_aa: CASRYNRWRNQPQHF

v_call: TRBV6-6
clone_size: -
j_call: TRBJ1-1
d_call: TRBD1
cdr3_nt: TGTGCCAGCACCGATACGGAGACAGGGTTAAGGACTGAAGCTTTCTTT
cdr3_aa: CASTDTETGLRTEAFF

v_call: TRBV19
clone_size: few
j_call: TRBJ2-2
d_call: TRBD1
cdr3_nt: TGTGCCAGTAGTGTACCAACAGGGGTCGGCGGGGAGCTGTTTTTT
cdr3_aa: CASSVPTGVGGELFF

v_call: TRBV27
clone_size: -
j_call: TRBJ2-7
d_call: TRBD1
cdr3_nt: TGTGCCAGCAGTTCCCGACAGGGTCAAAAGTACTTC
cdr3_aa: CASSSRQGQKYF

v_call: TRBV5-1
clone_size: -
j_call: TRBJ2-6
d_call: -
cdr3_nt: TGCGCCAGCAGCTTGAGGAGGAGCTCTGGGGCCAACGTCCTGACTTTC
cdr3_aa: CASSLRRSSGANVLTF

v_call: TRBV29-1
clone_size: -
j_call: TRBJ1-4
d_call: -
cdr3_nt: TGCAGCGTCGTGGGACACGATGAAAAACTGTTTTTT
cdr3_aa: CSVVGHDEKLFF

v_call: TRBV5-6
clone_size: -
j_call: TRBJ2-7
d_call: TRBD2
cdr3_nt: TGTGCCAGCAGGTCTCTAGCGGGAGGTACCTACGAGCAGTACTTC
cdr3_aa: CASRSLAGGTYEQYF

v_call: TRBV18
clone_size: -
j_call: TRBJ2-3
d_call: -
cdr3_nt: TGTGCCAGCTCACCACCGTCGCGGGTTAACACAGATACGCAGTATTTT
cdr3_aa: CASSPPSRVNTDTQYF

v_call: TRBV7-9
clone_size: -
j_call: TRBJ2-7
d_call: -
cdr3_nt: TGTGCCAGCAGCGGACCCGGGATCTACGAGCAGTACTTC
cdr3_aa: CASSGPGIYEQYF

v_call: TRBV12-5
clone_size: -
j_call: TRBJ2-7
d_call: TRBD1
cdr3_nt: TGTGCTAGTGGTTTGGCGAGACAGGGGAACGAGCAGTACTTC
cdr3_aa: CASGLARQGNEQYF

v_call: TRBV20-1
clone_size: -
j_call: TRBJ1-2
d_call: TRBD1
cdr3_nt: TGCAGTGCTTCCGGGACAGGGTATAACACCTTC
cdr3_aa: CSASGTGYNTF

v_call: TRBV4-1
clone_size: -
j_call: TRBJ1-5
d_call: -
cdr3_nt: TGCGCCAGCAGCCAAACCGGGGTGCAGCCCCAGCATTTT
cdr3_aa: CASSQTGVQPQHF

v_call: TRBV28
clone_size: -
j_call: TRBJ2-4
d_call: -
cdr3_nt: TGTGCCAGCAGGGAAGCAGGGACTGGCAAAAACATTCAGTACTTC
cdr3_aa: CASREAGTGKNIQYF

v_call: TRBV18
clone_size: -
j_call: TRBJ1-6
d_call: -
cdr3_nt: TGTGCCAGCTCACGAACTGACAGTGAAATTAATTCACCCCTCCACTTT
cdr3_aa: CASSRTDSEINSPLHF

v_call: TRBV7-2
clone_size: -
j_call: TRBJ1-1
d_call: -
cdr3_nt: TGTGCCAGCAGCTTTGAACAGGGCTTTGAAGCTTTCTTT
cdr3_aa: CASSFEQGFEAFF

v_call: TRBV5-4
clone_size: -
j_call: TRBJ1-3
d_call: -
cdr3_nt: TGTGCCAGCAGCTTTTTTGAGCCGGGAAACACCATATATTTT
cdr3_aa: CASSFFEPGNTIYF

v_call: TRBV28
clone_size: -
j_call: TRBJ1-3
d_call: -
cdr3_nt: TGTGCCAGCAGTTTAAGGGGAGGTACTGGAAACACCATATATTTT
cdr3_aa: CASSLRGGTGNTIYF